The next 32 T cell receptor beta chains were all read from a single sample in a study of post-analysis software for immune sequencing data. Unique-molecular-identifier-tagged TCR beta cDNA libraries were used. From the PCR reads, TCRdb called clonotypes with MiXCR, one entry per CDR3 protein. Among hundreds of thousands of distinct CDR3 sequences, about 57% were seen once, and the ten largest hold approximately 4.3%. Study results and limitations: Compared with controls, patients had more of 4 to 6 TRBV segments, including TRBV5-6, TRBV5-1 and TRBV20-1.

For these TCRs, the target antigens are not known. The specimen was blood. All receptors come from a girl between 10 and 17 years old with multiple sclerosis.

The chain uses TRBV4-1 and TRBJ2-3; unclear D gene. V was cut by 0 bases and J by 5 bases, with 15 bases left in between. This CDR3 has 16 amino acids. CDR1 and CDR2 from the germline V gene are MGHRA and YSYEKL. CDR3 protein: CASSQDTVQSGDTQYF. As DNA, the CDR3 is TGCGCCAGCAGCCAAGATACAGTACAATCAGGAGATACGCAGTATTTT.

The V and J genes are TRBV18 and TRBJ1-1; D not resolved. CDR3 length: 13 residues. Trimming shortened V by 6 bases and J by 4 bases, and 12 bases separated the two germline ends. Germline-derived CDR1 and CDR2 are KGHSH and LQKENI. The CDR3 protein is CASSPDRITEAFF. The DNA of the CDR3 is TGTGCCAGCTCCCCCGACCGGATCACTGAAGCTTTCTTT.

This rearrangement joins TRBV27 to TRBJ2-1; tentative D call: TRBD1 (7 bases). Germline V gives CDR1 MNHEY, CDR2 SMNVEV (reference sequence). The V end was cut by 3 bases, the J end by 2 bases, with 11 bases between. This CDR3 has 15 amino acids. The CDR3: CASSFAGQTYNEQFF. CDR3 bases: TGTGCCAGCAGTTTCGCGGGACAGACCTACAATGAGCAGTTCTTC.

This clonotype was seen more than once but under ten times. The rearrangement uses TRBV3-1 and TRBJ2-5; D remains ambiguous. With 1 base removed from V and 4 bases from J, the gap between germline ends came to 7 bases. The CDR3 contains 13 residues. Germline loops: CDR1 LGHDT, CDR2 YNNKEL (reference sequence). The CDR3 here is CASSQAPRETQYF. DNA of the CDR3: TGTGCCAGCAGCCAAGCCCCCCGAGAGACCCAGTACTTC.

This clonotype occurred a few times. Here the CDR3 DNA reads TGCAGTGCTAGTTTAAGGGCTGGCTACGAGCAGTACTTC. Translation gives CSASLRAGYEQYF. V usage is TRBV20-1 and J usage is TRBJ2-5; D gene unclear. With the DNA end fitting TRBJ2-7 better, the J assignment may be wrong. Germline CDR1 and CDR2: DFQATT and SNEGSKA (reference sequence). This CDR3 contains 13 residues.

This rearrangement joins TRBV29-1 to TRBJ2-5; no clear D. V was shortened by 7 bases and J by 3 bases, with 12 bases between the two germline ends. Germline V lookup: CDR1 SQVTM, CDR2 ANQGSEA. The CDR3 has 12 residues. The CDR3 nucleotides read TGCAGCGCAGCTGCACAGAAAGAGACCCAGTACTTC. Translating it yields CSAAAQKETQYF.

The chain recombines TRBV6-5 with TRBJ2-5; D call uncertain. Germline CDR1 reads MNHEY; CDR2 reads SVGAGI. This CDR3 comprises 15 residues. With 1 base removed from V and 0 bases from J, the gap between germline ends came to 9 bases. The CDR3 DNA is TGTGCCAGCAGTTACTGGGCTAACCACCAAGAGACCCAGTACTTC. This sequence encodes CASSYWANHQETQYF.

The chain links TRBV27 to TRBJ2-1, with 8 bases lining up with TRBD2. The length of the CDR3 is 16 residues. Germline CDR1 is MNHEY and CDR2 is SMNVEV (reference sequence). The V gene end was trimmed by 3 bases and the J gene end by 6 bases; junction bases not matched to a gene: 10. The chain's CDR3 is CASSFLRREAGNEQFF. The CDR3 region has the DNA TGTGCCAGCAGTTTTCTACGGCGGGAGGCTGGCAATGAGCAGTTCTTC.

The rearrangement joins TRBV28 to TRBJ2-7; TRBD1 matches at 8 bases. Unmatched junction bases numbered 8, after V lost 4 bases and J lost 3 bases. Germline V gene data show CDR1 as MDHEN and CDR2 as SYDVKM. This CDR3 is built from 15 residues. CDR3 coding DNA: TGTGCCAGCAGTTCCGGGACAGGACAGTTCTACGAGCAGTACTTC. Protein product: CASSSGTGQFYEQYF.

V and J are TRBV9 and TRBJ1-2; the D is unclear. The germline V gene has CDR1 SGDLS and CDR2 YYNGEE. V dropped 0 bases and J dropped 3 bases, with 15 bases sitting between them. The CDR3 has 16 amino acids. CDR3 DNA: TGTGCCAGCAGCGTAGATGCGGGGTACTACGACTATGGCTACACCTTC. Translation: CASSVDAGYYDYGYTF.

The chain recombines TRBV4-1 with TRBJ2-7; 12 bases match TRBD2. The J call may be faulty, since TRBJ2-5 better matches the DNA end. CDR1 and CDR2 from the germline V gene are MGHRA and YSYEKL. CDR3 size: 15 residues. CDR3 DNA: TGCGCCAGCAGCAAACCGGGACTAGCGGGAGAGACCCAGTACTTC. Protein sequence: CASSKPGLAGETQYF.

Only a few counts were recorded for this clonotype. This chain connects TRBV12-3 or TRBV12-4 to TRBJ1-2; D possibly corresponds to TRBD1 (6 bases). The CDR3 spans 14 residues. V lost 3 bases and J lost 1, with 9 bases in between. CDR3 sequence reads: CASSFPGVNYGYTF. The CDR3 DNA reads TGTGCCAGCAGTTTTCCAGGGGTTAACTATGGCTACACCTTC.

This sequence joins TRBV5-1 and TRBJ2-7, with 16 bases fitting TRBD2. The junction had 16 bases not matched to a gene; V was cut back by 6 bases and J by 7 bases. This CDR3 contains 18 residues. Germline values: CDR1 SGHRS, CDR2 YFSETQ. The CDR3 is CASNSRDLGLAGGNEQYF. The CDR3 DNA reads as TGCGCCAGCAACTCTCGGGACCTGGGACTAGCGGGAGGGAATGAGCAGTACTTC.

This chain connects TRBV29-1 to TRBJ2-1; 8 positions agree with TRBD2. This CDR3 is 12 amino acids long. The germline CDR1 and CDR2 sequences are SQVTM and ANQGSEA. The V and J ends lost 2 bases and 10 bases, in that order; junction bases with no gene match: 4. CDR3 residues: CSVEKRETEQFF. The CDR3, as DNA: TGCAGCGTTGAAAAGCGGGAGACGGAGCAGTTCTTC.

This chain joins TRBV11-2 and TRBJ2-5, with a tentative D call TRBD2 (5 bases). The CDR3 has 12 amino acids. V shed 3 bases and J shed 7 bases, with 9 bases lying between them. Germline assignment: CDR1 SGHAT and CDR2 FQNNGV. In DNA, the CDR3 is TGTGCCAGCAGCTTGGAGGTGGGGACCCAGTACTTC. It is translated as CASSLEVGTQYF.

In this sample, this clonotype turned up a few times. This chain joins TRBV7-8 and TRBJ2-1, with TRBD2 identical over 14 bases. With V trimmed by 8 bases and J by 12 bases, 3 bases remained unmatched. The CDR3 loop spans 12 amino acids. Germline V gene lookup returns CDR1 SGHVS and CDR2 FQNEAQ. The CDR3 spells CASGLAGGWQFF. The CDR3, as DNA: TGTGCCAGCGGACTAGCGGGGGGTTGGCAGTTCTTC.

This clonotype was seen only a few times. The chain is built from TRBV6-4 and TRBJ1-5; perhaps TRBD1 as D (6 bases). CDR1 and CDR2 from the germline V gene are MRHNA and SNTAGT. There are 21 residues in the CDR3. Trimming pared 6 bases from V and 4 bases from J, leaving 34 bases between. CDR3 DNA sequence: TGTGCCAGCAGCGATCTAGGGCAGACAGGACGTGGATCGCCCCCGAATCAGCCCCAGCATTTT. It is translated as CASSDLGQTGRGSPPNQPQHF.

The rearrangement uses TRBV2 and TRBJ2-7; 10 nucleotides agree with TRBD1. Germline trimming cut 7 bases from V and 4 bases from J; bases unmatched to any gene: 10. The germline CDR1 and CDR2 sequences are SNHLY and FYNNEI. The CDR3 length is 15 residues. In nucleotides, the CDR3 is TGTGCCAGCAAGAGGAGACAGGGGGCCGGATACGAGCAGTACTTC. Its protein product is CASKRRQGAGYEQYF.

This sequence joins TRBV10-3 and TRBJ2-3; D is unresolved. Germline V lookup: CDR1 ENHRY, CDR2 SYGVKD. The CDR3 has 13 amino acids. V was trimmed by 7 bases and J by 4 bases, leaving 12 bases between them. CDR3 region: CAITASLADTQYF. CDR3 DNA sequence: TGTGCCATCACGGCCAGTTTGGCAGATACGCAGTATTTT.

The chain carries TRBV10-3 and TRBJ2-5; no clear D. V lost 10 bases to trimming and J lost 1 base, with 13 bases between them. CDR3 length: 13 amino acids. The germline gives CDR1 ENHRY, CDR2 SYGVKD. This CDR3 is CATRGTAQETQYF. In DNA form, the CDR3 reads TGTGCCACCCGAGGCACAGCCCAAGAGACCCAGTACTTC.

J is TRBJ1-2 and V is TRBV12-3 or TRBV12-4; D is possibly TRBD1 (6 bases). The V gene lost 3 bases and the J gene lost 7 bases, with 12 bases spanning the gap. The CDR3 totals 13 residues. The CDR3 DNA reads as TGTGCCAGCAGTTTCCCCAGGGGAATTGGCTACACCTTC. Translated: CASSFPRGIGYTF.

This clonotype was recorded a few times. The rearrangement uses TRBV7-9 and TRBJ2-6; D unclear. CDR3 length: 13 residues. Germline assignment: CDR1 SEHNR and CDR2 FQNEAQ (reference sequence). The V and J ends lost 4 bases and 4 bases respectively, with 5 bases between them. The CDR3 loop is CASSYTGANVLTF. CDR3 nucleotides: TGTGCCAGCAGCTACACAGGGGCCAACGTCCTGACTTTC. The full variable domain, completed using reference TRBV7-9 and TRBJ2-6, is DTGVSQNPRHKITKRGQNVTFRCDPISEHNRLYWYRQTLGQGPEFLTYFQNEAQLEKSRLLSDRFSAERPKGSFSTLEIQRTEQGDSAMYLCASSYTGANVLTFGAGSRLTVL.

This clonotype occurred once. The rearrangement joins TRBV25-1 to TRBJ2-3, with D possibly TRBD2 on 7 matching bases. This CDR3 comprises 15 residues. V was trimmed by 5 bases and J by 2 bases, leaving 14 bases between them. Looked up from germline, CDR1 is MGHDK and CDR2 is SYGVNS. The CDR3 DNA reads as TGTGCCAGCAGTCTGGCGGGGGCGACCACAGATACGCAGTATTTT. Its translation: CASSLAGATTDTQYF. Supplemented by reference TRBV25-1 and TRBJ2-3, the full variable domain reads EADIYQTPRYLVIGTGKKITLECSQTMGHDKMYWYQQDPGMELHLIHYSYGVNSTEKGDLSSESTVSRIRTEHFPLTLESARPSHTSQYLCASSLAGATTDTQYFGPGTRLTVL.

The chain links TRBV28 to TRBJ2-3; the match to TRBD2 covers 7 bases. The V and J ends lost 3 bases and 1 base, in that order; junction bases with no gene match: 4. Germline lookup yields CDR1 MDHEN and CDR2 SYDVKM. The CDR3 runs 15 residues. The CDR3 sequence: CASSFVAGGTDTQYF. CDR3 DNA: TGTGCCAGCAGTTTCGTTGCGGGGGGCACAGATACGCAGTATTTT.

This clonotype was seen a handful of times. The V and J genes are TRBV5-1 and TRBJ2-1; 7 nucleotides match TRBD2. CDR3 length: 14 amino acids. V was clipped by 4 bases and J by 7 bases; unmatched bases: 8. CDR1 SGHRS and CDR2 YFSETQ come from the germline V gene. In nucleotides, the CDR3 is TGCGCCAGCAGCCCTAGCGGTGGGGGGAATGAGCAGTTCTTC. Protein: CASSPSGGGNEQFF.

The chain couples TRBV29-1 to TRBJ1-2; D unresolved. Trimming removed 6 bases at V and 4 bases at J, with 18 bases between. The CDR3 covers 14 residues. Per germline, CDR1 SQVTM and CDR2 ANQGSEA. DNA for the CDR3: TGCAGCGTGCCGGGCCAAGGACTGCCCTATGGCTACACCTTC. Its protein product is CSVPGQGLPYGYTF.

This clonotype was found a few times. The genes are TRBV5-1 and TRBJ2-6, with TRBD2 as a possible D gene (5 bases). The CDR3 is 14 residues long. Germline CDR1 reads SGHRS; CDR2 reads YFSETQ. The V end was cut by 4 bases, the J end by 2 bases, with 7 bases between. The CDR3: CASSARAGANVLTF. Written as DNA, the CDR3 is TGCGCCAGCAGCGCGCGGGCTGGGGCCAACGTCCTGACTTTC. Full variable domain (missing parts from reference TRBV5-1 and TRBJ2-6): KAGVTQTPRYLIKTRGQQVTLSCSPISGHRSVSWYQQTPGQGLQFLFEYFSETQRNKGNFPGRFSGRQFSNSRSEMNVSTLELGDSALYLCASSARAGANVLTFGAGSRLTVL.

This clonotype was counted only a few times. V and J are TRBV12-5 and TRBJ2-7; D gene uncertain. Trimming stripped 7 bases from V and 5 bases from J, with 9 bases between. There are 11 residues in the CDR3. Germline lookup yields CDR1 LGHNT and CDR2 FRNRAP. This CDR3 reads CASALLDEQYF. The DNA for the CDR3 is TGTGCTAGTGCCCTGTTGGACGAGCAGTACTTC.

The chain joins TRBV7-3 to TRBJ2-7, with 7 bases aligning to TRBD2. The V and J ends lost 3 bases and 3 bases, in that order; junction bases with no gene match: 8. This CDR3 has 15 residues. Germline V gene sequence: CDR1 SGHTA, CDR2 FQGTGA. CDR3 sequence reads: CASSFRGGPDYEQYF. The CDR3 DNA reads as TGTGCCAGCAGCTTTCGCGGGGGTCCCGACTACGAGCAGTACTTC.

This clonotype turned up a few times. V is TRBV25-1 and J is TRBJ1-5, with D hard to call. The V and J ends lost 1 base and 2 bases respectively, with 9 bases between them. CDR1 and CDR2 from the germline V gene are MGHDK and SYGVNS. The CDR3 contains 15 residues. The CDR3 loop reads CASSESGKGNQPQHF. CDR3 in DNA: TGTGCCAGCAGTGAATCTGGCAAGGGCAATCAGCCCCAGCATTTT.

The chain couples TRBV12-3 or TRBV12-4 to TRBJ2-3, with D perhaps TRBD1 or TRBD2 (5 bases each). The germline V and J ends were trimmed by 6 bases and 12 bases, with 16 bases remaining between them. The CDR3 runs to 12 residues. CDR3 nucleotides: TGTGCCAGCAGATCCCTCGGGACGGCCCAGTATTTT. Its translation is CASRSLGTAQYF.

This clonotype was detected only a few times. The chain employs TRBV9 and TRBJ2-1, with 14 bases fitting TRBD2. The CDR3 loop spans 15 amino acids. From germline, CDR1 is SGDLS and CDR2 YYNGEE. V shed 4 bases, J shed 12 bases, and the junction held 9 bases outside the gene matches. CDR3 in amino acids: CASSPSTSGGAGQFF. CDR3 nucleotides: TGTGCCAGCAGCCCATCGACTAGCGGGGGGGCCGGGCAGTTCTTC.